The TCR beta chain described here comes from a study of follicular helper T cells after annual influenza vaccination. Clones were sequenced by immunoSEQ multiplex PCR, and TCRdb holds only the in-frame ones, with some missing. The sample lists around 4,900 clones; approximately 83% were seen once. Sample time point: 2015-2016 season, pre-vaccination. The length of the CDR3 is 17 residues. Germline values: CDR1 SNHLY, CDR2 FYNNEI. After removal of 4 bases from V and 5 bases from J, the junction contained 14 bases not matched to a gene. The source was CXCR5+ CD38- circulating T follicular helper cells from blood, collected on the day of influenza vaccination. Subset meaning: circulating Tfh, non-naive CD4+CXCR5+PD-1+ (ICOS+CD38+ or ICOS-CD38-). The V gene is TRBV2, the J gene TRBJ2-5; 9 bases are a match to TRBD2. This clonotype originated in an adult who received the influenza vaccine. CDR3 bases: TGTGCCAGCAGTGCCCTCTGGCGGGGGGGCCTTAGGGAGACCCAGTACTTC. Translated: CASSALWRGGLRETQYF.